Each of the 9 T cell receptor beta chains below was sequenced from the same sample in a study of T-cell reconstitution after alpha-beta-depleted transplantation in children. Using unique molecular identifiers, the investigators prepared the TCRbeta library. From the PCR reads, TCRdb called clonotypes with MiXCR, one entry per CDR3 protein. The sample holds over 400,000 distinct CDR3 sequences, 43% seen once. Sample: PBMCs, taken before TCRalphabeta/CD19-depleted stem cell transplant. These receptors were taken from a girl aged 2-10 years with aplastic anemia, due to receive a stem cell transplant.

This clonotype has just a few counts. This chain joins TRBV18 and TRBJ2-5; 8 nucleotides agree with TRBD1. The CDR3 runs 14 residues. Germline trimming cut 3 bases from V and 2 bases from J; bases unmatched to any gene: 2. CDR1 and CDR2 from the germline V gene are KGHSH and LQKENI. DNA of the CDR3: TGTGCCAGCTCACCTAGACAGGGGCAAGAGACCCAGTACTTC. Translating it yields CASSPRQGQETQYF.

The CDR3 DNA follows: TGTGCCAGCAGTGATCTGAACACCATATATTTT. Amino acids: CASSDLNTIYF. The rearrangement joins TRBV6-1 to TRBJ1-3; D not certain. This CDR3 has 11 residues. Trimming left V 3 bases short and J 7 bases short, with 4 bases between. CDR1 and CDR2 from the germline V gene are MNHNS and SASEGT.

On this clonotype itself: An end of the junction does not agree with germline; a read error may underlie this. This chain links TRBV20-1 with TRBJ2-3, with 7 bases fitting TRBD2. Germline-derived CDR1 and CDR2 are DFQATT and SNEGSKA (reference sequence). This CDR3 spans 17 amino acids. The CDR3 bases are TGCAGTGCCAGAAGGAGAGGTCCTAGCGGTAGCAAAGATACGCAGTATTTT. This sequence encodes CSARRRGPSGSKDTQYF.

The chain combines TRBV5-1 with TRBJ2-7, with 13 bases aligning to TRBD2. Trimming at V came to 2 bases and at J to 0 bases, leaving 8 bases not matched to a gene. This CDR3 contains 18 residues. Per germline, CDR1 SGHRS and CDR2 YFSETQ. CDR3 nucleotide sequence: TGCGCCAGCAGCTTCGGGACTAGCGGGATCCGCAGCTCCTACGAGCAGTACTTC. As protein: CASSFGTSGIRSSYEQYF.

The rearrangement joins TRBV6-5 to TRBJ2-7; tentative D call: TRBD2 (6 bases). Trimming removed 2 bases at V and 0 bases at J, with 11 bases between. The germline V gene encodes CDR1 MNHEY and CDR2 SVGAGI. The CDR3 runs 15 residues. The CDR3: CASSYPGVSSYEQYF. The DNA of the CDR3 is TGTGCCAGCAGTTACCCGGGAGTGTCCTCCTACGAGCAGTACTTC.

This clonotype was recorded at least ten times. This chain links TRBV5-5 with TRBJ2-7; D gene uncertain. CDR1 is SGHKS, CDR2 YYEKEE, per germline (reference sequence). The CDR3 consists of 15 residues. V was shortened by 10 bases and J by 0 bases, with 20 bases between the two germline ends. This CDR3 is CAGSPLDGPSYEQYF. The CDR3 DNA follows: TGTGCCGGGTCTCCCTTGGACGGGCCCTCCTACGAGCAGTACTTC.

This clonotype was picked up many times. The chain combines TRBV7-9 with TRBJ2-2; D may be TRBD2 (5 bases). With 6 bases removed from V and 4 bases from J, the gap between germline ends came to 21 bases. CDR3 size: 17 residues. Germline assignment: CDR1 SEHNR and CDR2 FQNEAQ (reference sequence). CDR3 DNA: TGTGCCAGCAGGCCAGACCGGGGAACCGGCCGCACCGGGGAGCTGTTTTTT. It codes for CASRPDRGTGRTGELFF.

This clonotype was counted at least ten times. This chain connects TRBV7-9 to TRBJ2-1; 8 bases fit TRBD2. This CDR3 region has 20 residues. J gave up 4 bases and V 0 bases, and 17 bases lay outside the gene matches. The germline V gene encodes CDR1 SEHNR and CDR2 FQNEAQ (reference sequence). CDR3 sequence: CASSLALDRRLGGGYNEQFF. CDR3 DNA sequence: TGTGCCAGCAGCTTAGCGCTGGACAGACGCCTAGGCGGGGGGTACAATGAGCAGTTCTTC.

J is TRBJ2-1 and V is TRBV20-1, with 7 positions matching TRBD2. Trimming cost V 3 bases and J 0 bases; bases outside gene matches: 11. This CDR3 contains 17 residues. Per the germline V gene, CDR1 is DFQATT and CDR2 is SNEGSKA (reference sequence). CDR3 nucleotide sequence: TGCAGTGCTAGGTCGGGCGGGGGACCCAACTCCTACAATGAGCAGTTCTTC. Translating gives CSARSGGGPNSYNEQFF.